A selection of T cell receptor beta chains follows, all from one sample in a study of cytomegalovirus exposure and HLA in healthy donors. Clones were read by immunoSEQ multiplex PCR, and TCRdb kept only the in-frame ones, dropping some. The sample records around 150,000 clones, 85% being singletons. The specimen was PBMCs. These receptors came from a man between 25 and 39 years old in good health and CMV-seropositive. Both conserved end residues are part of each CDR3. A D gene is named only where the DNA matches it firmly. Clone size is not always given. Where it is, it says once, few, many or a class for expanded clones.

TRBD1,TRBV7-4,-,TRBJ1-5,TGTGCCAGCAGCTTAGTGATCAGGGACAGGGTCCAGCCCCAGCATTTT,CASSLVIRDRVQPQHF
TRBD1,TRBV2,-,TRBJ2-3,TGTGCCAGCAGGGCCCGGGACAGGGAGAAGAATACGCAGTATTTT,CASRARDREKNTQYF
-,TRBV6-1,-,TRBJ2-3,TGTGCCAGCAGCCCTTCTAGCTATACGCAGTATTTT,CASSPSSYTQYF
TRBD1,TRBV7-2,-,TRBJ2-7,TGTGCCAGCAGCTTAGAAGACGTTCAGGGGGCGGGGGAGCAGTACTTC,CASSLEDVQGAGEQYF
TRBD2,TRBV5-6,-,TRBJ2-1,TGTGCCAGCAGCTTATTAGCGGGGGGCTACAATGAGCAGTTCTTC,CASSLLAGGYNEQFF
-,TRBV6-1,-,TRBJ2-7,TGTGCCGGCATGGGGTCGGGCGTGGGAGGAAGGCAGTACTTC,CAGMGSGVGGRQYF
-,TRBV5-4,-,TRBJ2-1,TGTGCCAGCAGCCCGGCCGGGGGCTCCTACAATGAGCAGTTCTTC,CASSPAGGSYNEQFF
TRBD1,TRBV14,-,TRBJ2-5,TGTGCCAGCAGCCAGTCCGGGACAGCAGAAGAGACCCAGTACTTC,CASSQSGTAEETQYF
-,TRBV7-8,once,TRBJ1-1,TGTGCCAGCAGCTTAGACAGGGCCTTGACGTCGGCTTTCTTT,CASSLDRALTSAFF
-,TRBV6-5,once,TRBJ2-7,TGTGCCAGCAGTTACTCTAAAGCTAACGAGCAGTACTTC,CASSYSKANEQYF
TRBD2,TRBV4-3,-,TRBJ2-7,TGCGCCAGCAGCCAAGTAGCGGGGGGGCCGTACGAGCAGTACTTC,CASSQVAGGPYEQYF
-,TRBV18,-,TRBJ2-2,TGTGCCAGCTCACCCTCCACCGGGGAGCTGTTTTTT,CASSPSTGELFF
-,TRBV10-3,-,TRBJ1-5,TGTGCCATCAGGGACTCTGAATCCGGGAGCAATCAGCCCCAGCATTTT,CAIRDSESGSNQPQHF
-,TRBV7-8,-,TRBJ1-1,TGTGCCAGCAGCCAAAGGGGCCACCCCACTGAAGCTTTCTTT,CASSQRGHPTEAFF